These 16 T cell receptor beta chains were sequenced from one sample in a study of identical twins. TCRdb ran MiXCR on the 5' RACE reads and lists one entry per CDR3 protein. The table lists roughly 250,000 distinct CDR3 sequences, roughly an eighth of them singletons. The sample taken for sequencing was memory (CD45RO+) T cells sorted from blood. These receptors all stem from a woman under 30 in good health.

This clonotype was counted between two and nine times. The J gene is TRBJ2-5, the V gene TRBV6-1, with D hard to call. The CDR3 length is 15 residues. The germline V gene encodes CDR1 MNHNS and CDR2 SASEGT. V lost 2 bases and J lost 5, with 15 bases in between. CDR3 DNA sequence: TGTGCCAGCAGTGAACAAACAGCCTACCGGGAGACCCAGTACTTC. This gives the protein CASSEQTAYRETQYF.

This chain joins TRBV6-5 and TRBJ1-5; D remains ambiguous. The length of the CDR3 is 13 residues. Germline loops: CDR1 MNHEY, CDR2 SVGAGI. V dropped 2 bases and J dropped 5 bases, with 7 bases sitting between them. The CDR3 here is CASSYDSDQPQHF. Written as DNA, the CDR3 is TGTGCCAGCAGTTACGATAGTGATCAGCCCCAGCATTTT.

This chain connects TRBV6-6 to TRBJ1-1; D not resolved. The CDR3 runs to 13 residues. The germline CDR1 and CDR2 sequences are MNHNY and SVGAGI (reference sequence). Deletions cut 4 bases from V and 1 base from J, with 7 bases between. This CDR3 reads CASSFPSNTEAFF. CDR3 nucleotide sequence: TGTGCCAGCAGTTTCCCGTCGAACACTGAAGCTTTCTTT.

The CDR3 region is CASSQEEDNEQFF. For the CDR3, the DNA is TGTGCCAGCAGCCAAGAGGAGGACAATGAGCAGTTCTTC. The rearrangement links TRBV3-1 to TRBJ2-1; D possibly corresponds to TRBD2 (5 bases). CDR3 length equals 13 residues. The ends were cut back, 0 bases at V and 5 bases at J, with 5 bases in the middle. Germline CDR1 LGHDT, CDR2 YNNKEL (reference sequence).

The chain employs TRBV20-1 and TRBJ2-4; maybe TRBD2 (7 bases). Germline lookup yields CDR1 DFQATT and CDR2 SNEGSKA (reference sequence). The CDR3 totals 14 residues. Trimming stripped 0 bases from V and 7 bases from J, with 13 bases between. CDR3 sequence: CSARDGGPGNIQYF. For the CDR3, the DNA is TGCAGTGCTAGAGACGGGGGGCCGGGGAACATTCAGTACTTC.

The J gene is TRBJ2-3, the V gene TRBV20-1; D may be TRBD2 (5 bases). CDR1 is DFQATT and CDR2 is SNEGSKA in the germline V gene (reference sequence). Trimming pared 3 bases from V and 1 base from J, leaving 11 bases between. The CDR3 runs to 14 residues. The CDR3 region is CSASPGKGTDTQYF. The CDR3 DNA reads TGCAGTGCTAGTCCCGGGAAGGGCACAGATACGCAGTATTTT.

V gene TRBV5-1 combines with J gene TRBJ2-1; D is unresolved. The CDR3 loop spans 13 amino acids. The germline CDR1 and CDR2 sequences are SGHRS and YFSETQ. V was cut by 6 bases and J by 4 bases, with 11 bases left in between. CDR3 DNA: TGCGCCAGCACAGGACGAGGATACAATGAGCAGTTCTTC. Residues: CASTGRGYNEQFF.

V and J are TRBV10-3 and TRBJ1-2; a possible D gene is TRBD1 (5 bases). With 8 bases removed from V and 0 bases from J, the gap between germline ends came to 13 bases. Looked up from germline, CDR1 is ENHRY and CDR2 is SYGVKD. This CDR3 region has 14 residues. The DNA of the CDR3 is TGTGCCATCCTAGGGGCGGAAGCTAACTATGGCTACACCTTC. As protein: CAILGAEANYGYTF.

In this sample, this clonotype turned up many times. The rearrangement links TRBV20-1 to TRBJ2-7; a weak D match, TRBD2 (6 bases). CDR1 is DFQATT and CDR2 is SNEGSKA in the germline V gene (reference sequence). The CDR3 is 14 amino acids. The V and J ends lost 2 bases and 6 bases respectively, with 17 bases between them. CDR3 sequence reads: CSARSSGLVGEQYF. The CDR3 DNA is TGCAGTGCTAGATCTTCGGGACTTGTGGGCGAGCAGTACTTC.

This clonotype has more than one count but fewer than ten. The rearrangement links TRBV5-1 to TRBJ2-7, with 7 bases matching TRBD2. This CDR3 comprises 15 residues. V shed 4 bases, J shed 2 bases, and the junction held 9 bases outside the gene matches. Per the germline V gene, CDR1 is SGHRS and CDR2 is YFSETQ. The CDR3: CASSGGSWTAYEQYF. The CDR3, as DNA: TGCGCCAGCAGCGGCGGGAGCTGGACCGCCTACGAGCAGTACTTC. The complete variable domain, with remaining parts taken from reference TRBV5-1 and TRBJ2-7, reads KAGVTQTPRYLIKTRGQQVTLSCSPISGHRSVSWYQQTPGQGLQFLFEYFSETQRNKGNFPGRFSGRQFSNSRSEMNVSTLELGDSALYLCASSGGSWTAYEQYFGPGTRLTVT.

The rearrangement joins TRBV12-3 or TRBV12-4 to TRBJ1-5; possibly TRBD1 for D (5 bases). V lost 1 base and J 2 bases, leaving 12 bases between the germline ends. CDR3 length: 16 amino acids. CDR3 sequence reads: CASSLVAGLGNQPQHF. The CDR3 DNA reads as TGTGCCAGCAGTTTAGTAGCAGGGTTGGGCAATCAGCCCCAGCATTTT.

The chain couples TRBV20-1 to TRBJ2-7; maybe TRBD2 (6 bases). Trimming cost V 3 bases and J 5 bases, with 17 bases left between them. CDR3 length: 14 residues. Germline-derived CDR1 and CDR2 are DFQATT and SNEGSKA (reference sequence). In nucleotides, the CDR3 is TGCAGTGCTAGGGGGACTGCCCTGGGCAACGAGCAGTACTTC. It yields the protein CSARGTALGNEQYF.

This chain uses TRBV20-1 with TRBJ1-5; 7 nucleotides match TRBD1. The CDR3 runs 16 residues. Trimming removed 5 bases from V and 0 bases from J; junction bases left unmatched: 10. Germline-derived CDR1 and CDR2 are DFQATT and SNEGSKA (reference sequence). CDR3 loop: CSAQVGGGYSNQPQHF. Written as DNA, the CDR3 is TGCAGTGCTCAAGTGGGAGGGGGCTATAGCAATCAGCCCCAGCATTTT.

This clonotype was detected a few times. This sequence joins TRBV6-5 and TRBJ1-2; D is uncertain. In germline, CDR1 is MNHEY, CDR2 SVGAGI. V gave up 6 bases and J gave up 1 base, with 6 bases separating them. CDR3 length: 12 residues. The CDR3, as DNA: TGTGCCAGCAGGGATCTTAACTATGGCTACACCTTC. Protein product: CASRDLNYGYTF.

This clonotype showed up many times. The chain recombines TRBV7-9 with TRBJ2-2; 8 bases line up with TRBD2. The CDR3 has 15 amino acids. The junction had 6 bases not matched to a gene; V was cut back by 5 bases and J by 4 bases. CDR1 is SEHNR, CDR2 FQNEAQ, per germline (reference sequence). The CDR3, as DNA: TGTGCCAGCAGCCAAGGACTAGCAAGCACCGGGGAGCTGTTTTTT. Protein: CASSQGLASTGELFF.

The chain employs TRBV29-1 and TRBJ2-7; TRBD1 agrees at 8 bases. The length of the CDR3 is 13 residues. Germline trimming cut 4 bases from V and 6 bases from J; bases unmatched to any gene: 8. CDR1 is SQVTM and CDR2 is ANQGSEA in the germline V gene. This CDR3 reads CSVGAPTGAEQYF. CDR3 nucleotides: TGCAGCGTTGGGGCGCCGACAGGGGCCGAGCAGTACTTC.